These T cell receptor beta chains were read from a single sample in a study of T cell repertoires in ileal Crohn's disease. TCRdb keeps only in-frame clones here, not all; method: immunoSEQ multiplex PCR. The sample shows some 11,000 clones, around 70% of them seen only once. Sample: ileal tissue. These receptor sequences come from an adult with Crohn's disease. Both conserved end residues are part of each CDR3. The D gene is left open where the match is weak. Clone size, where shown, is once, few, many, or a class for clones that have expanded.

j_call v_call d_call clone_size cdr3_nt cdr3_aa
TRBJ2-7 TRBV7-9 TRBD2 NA TGTGCCAGCAGTCGTACTAGCGGGTTACCTTTCGAGCAGTACTTC CASSRTSGLPFEQYF
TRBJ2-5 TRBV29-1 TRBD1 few TGCAGCTCCCTTGGACAGGGGGCCCCTCCAGAGACCCAGTACTTC CSSLGQGAPPETQYF
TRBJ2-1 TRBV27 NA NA TGTGCCAGCAGTTTATTTCCAGCGGGTCCGAGAAATGAGCAGTTCTTC CASSLFPAGPRNEQFF
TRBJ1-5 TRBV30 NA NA TGTGCCTGGAGTCAAAGGTCGGGAGGTCGCAATCAGCCCCAGCATTTT CAWSQRSGGRNQPQHF
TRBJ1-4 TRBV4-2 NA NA TGTGCCAGCAGCCAAGATTTTCAGACTAATGAAAAACTGTTTTTT CASSQDFQTNEKLFF
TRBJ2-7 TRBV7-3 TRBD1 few TGTGCCAGCAGCCCTACAGGGACAGGTTCCAACGAGCAGTACTTC CASSPTGTGSNEQYF
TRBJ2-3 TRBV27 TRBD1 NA TGTGCCAGCAGTTTGAGTTTTCGGGACAGGGTCACAGATACGCAGTATTTT CASSLSFRDRVTDTQYF
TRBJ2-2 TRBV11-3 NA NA TGTGCCAGCAGCTTGCACCCCCCGGGTCCCACCGGGGAGCTGTTTTTT CASSLHPPGPTGELFF
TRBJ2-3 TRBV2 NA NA TGTGCCAGCAGTGTGGGGAGCCCCAGGGGGGCAGATACGCAGTATTTT CASSVGSPRGADTQYF
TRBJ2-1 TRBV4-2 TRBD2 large TGTGCCAGCAGCCAAACCCCGGGACTAGCGGGAGAGGTACAGTTCTTC CASSQTPGLAGEVQFF